These T cell receptor beta chains were read from a single sample in a study of cytomegalovirus exposure and HLA in healthy donors. This table comes from immunoSEQ multiplex PCR, and its TCRdb copy is limited to in-frame clones, with some not included. The data contain 200,000 or so clones, roughly 83% of them singletons. The sample comprised PBMCs. Receptor source: a boy aged 2-15 years in good health and CMV-seronegative. Each CDR3 is given with its conserved first and last residue. Each record gives: clone size, V gene, D gene, J gene, CDR3 protein, CDR3 DNA. The D gene is left open where the match is weak. Size is stated for part of the rows, as once, few or many counts, or as a class when the clone is expanded.

.	TRBV30	.	TRBJ2-1	CAGYTRSSYNEQFF	TGTGCCGGCTACACAAGGAGCTCCTACAATGAGCAGTTCTTC
once	TRBV7-2	TRBD2	TRBJ2-1	CASSQRTSGGGASEQFF	TGTGCCAGCAGCCAGCGGACTAGCGGAGGGGGGGCCAGTGAGCAGTTCTTC
.	TRBV18	TRBD1	TRBJ2-5	CASSPATTSGQGAETQYF	TGTGCCAGCTCACCTGCTACGACTTCGGGACAGGGTGCAGAGACCCAGTACTTC
.	TRBV5-1	TRBD2	TRBJ2-5	CASSPSGGDQWTQYF	TGCGCCAGCAGCCCCAGCGGGGGGGACCAGTGGACCCAGTACTTC
.	TRBV19	TRBD1	TRBJ2-3	CASNRDRGTDTQYF	TGTGCCAGTAACCGCGACAGGGGGACAGATACGCAGTATTTT
.	TRBV30	TRBD2	TRBJ2-1	CASAPTSGRPYEQFF	TGTGCCTCCGCACCGACTAGCGGGAGGCCTTATGAGCAGTTCTTC
.	TRBV4-2	.	TRBJ2-5	CASSSGEGLQETQYF	TGTGCCAGCAGCTCAGGAGAGGGACTCCAAGAGACCCAGTACTTC
few	TRBV19	.	TRBJ1-1	CASSIPRGYMNTEAFF	TGTGCCAGTAGTATACCCAGGGGCTATATGAACACTGAAGCTTTCTTT
.	TRBV5-1	.	TRBJ1-1	CASCVGGSTEAFF	TGCGCCAGCTGTGTGGGGGGAAGCACTGAAGCTTTCTTT
few	TRBV9	.	TRBJ2-3	CASSGGTSPYTQYF	TGTGCCAGCAGCGGCGGGACCAGCCCATATACGCAGTATTTT
.	TRBV27	TRBD2	TRBJ2-1	CASSILGRPGLAGSSYNEQFF	TGTGCCAGCAGCATCTTGGGAAGACCTGGACTAGCGGGCAGCTCCTACAATGAGCAGTTCTTC
.	TRBV7-9	TRBD1	TRBJ1-1	CSSSSRDRGLMNTEAFF	TGTTCCAGCAGCTCCCGGGACAGGGGGCTAATGAACACTGAAGCTTTCTTT
.	TRBV10-3	TRBD1	TRBJ1-2	CAIRGTGSNIPYGYTF	TGTGCCATCAGGGGGACAGGGAGTAATATCCCCTATGGCTACACCTTC
.	TRBV13	.	TRBJ2-1	CASSLEADGSYNEQFF	TGTGCCAGCAGCTTAGAAGCGGATGGGTCCTACAATGAGCAGTTCTTC
.	TRBV19	.	TRBJ1-1	CASSIAVRANTEAFF	TGTGCCAGTAGTATAGCCGTCAGGGCGAACACTGAAGCTTTCTTT
.	TRBV25-1	.	TRBJ2-2	CASSVTTNLNTGELFF	TGTGCCAGCAGTGTGACTACCAACCTAAACACCGGGGAGCTGTTTTTT
.	TRBV6-1	.	TRBJ1-4	CASSASSGGPTNEKLFF	TGTGCCAGCAGTGCCTCCTCCGGGGGGCCCACTAATGAAAAACTGTTTTTT
.	TRBV2	TRBD2	TRBJ2-1	CASSGLAGGNEQFF	TGTGCCAGCAGTGGCCTAGCGGGAGGCAATGAGCAGTTCTTC
.	TRBV5-6	TRBD1	TRBJ1-4	CASSGRQGRPNEKLFF	TGTGCCAGCAGCGGGAGACAGGGCCGCCCTAATGAAAAACTGTTTTTT
.	TRBV14	TRBD1	TRBJ2-2	CASSQPTGTGELFF	TGTGCCAGCAGCCAACCGACAGGGACCGGGGAGCTGTTTTTT
.	TRBV2	.	TRBJ1-2	CASNPDTANYGYTF	TGTGCCAGCAACCCGGACACCGCTAACTATGGCTACACCTTC
.	TRBV19	.	TRBJ2-1	CASSIGSSDYYNEQFF	TGTGCCAGTAGTATAGGGTCTAGCGACTACTACAATGAGCAGTTCTTC
few	TRBV5-1	.	TRBJ2-1	CASSLQQGSSYNEQFF	TGCGCCAGCAGTCTGCAGCAGGGGAGCTCCTACAATGAGCAGTTCTTC
.	TRBV7-9	TRBD2	TRBJ2-1	CASSLVLAGPNEQFF	TGTGCCAGCAGCTTAGTGTTAGCGGGACCGAATGAGCAGTTCTTC
.	TRBV11-2	TRBD1	TRBJ1-2	CASSTLDRGLNYGYTF	TGTGCCAGCAGCACCCTAGACAGGGGGCTGAACTATGGCTACACCTTC
.	TRBV6-1	TRBD2	TRBJ2-5	CASSESTSGWETQYF	TGTGCCAGCAGTGAATCGACTAGCGGGTGGGAGACCCAGTACTTC
.	TRBV11-2	.	TRBJ2-7	CASSLSLYEQYF	TGTGCCAGCAGCCTTAGCCTCTACGAGCAGTACTTC
.	TRBV11-2	.	TRBJ1-1	CASSLERNTEAFF	TGTGCCAGCAGCCTCGAGAGGAACACTGAAGCTTTCTTT